Listed below are T cell receptor beta chains from one sample, sequenced in a study of T cell repertoires in cytomegalovirus infection. These receptors are not linked to any known antigen. MiXCR, run by TCRdb on the reads, gives a single entry per CDR3 protein. The table has 830,000 or so distinct CDR3 sequences, about 31% seen once. The material sequenced was cultured CD8+ T cells from PBMCs, taken from culture after CMV antigen stimulation. These receptors were obtained from a human donor in good health (CMV status not recorded). Some clones in this sample may be carry-over from other donors' samples. Each CDR3 is given with its conserved first and last residue. Each record gives: clone size, J gene, D gene, V gene, CDR3 protein, CDR3 DNA. A D gene is named only where the DNA matches it firmly. For some rows the clone size is stated as once, few or many, or as a class when expanded; others skip it.

>.|TRBJ2-1|.|TRBV4-3
CASSQGVRDLDEQFF
TGCGCCAGCAGCCAAGGGGTCAGGGATTTGGATGAGCAGTTCTTC
>many|TRBJ2-5|.|TRBV7-2
CASSPWGGQVQETQYF
TGTGCCAGCAGCCCCTGGGGGGGACAGGTACAAGAGACCCAGTACTTC
>once|TRBJ1-5|.|TRBV27
CASSLTGSHQPQHF
TGTGCCAGCAGTCTGACAGGTTCTCATCAGCCCCAGCATTTT
>.|TRBJ1-6|.|TRBV19
CASSIMDRSPLHF
TGTGCCAGTAGTATCATGGACCGATCACCCCTCCACTTT
>many|TRBJ2-3|TRBD1|TRBV9
CASSVAGTGTDTQYF
TGTGCCAGCAGCGTAGCCGGGACAGGGACAGATACGCAGTATTTT
>.|TRBJ2-1|.|TRBV12-5
CVSGLPPRNEQFF
TGTGTTAGTGGTTTGCCGCCGCGAAATGAGCAGTTCTTC
>few|TRBJ2-5|.|TRBV4-3
CASSQGVNRNKETQYF
TGCGCCAGCAGCCAAGGGGTAAACAGGAATAAAGAGACCCAGTACTTC
>.|TRBJ2-7|.|TRBV20-1
CSARDPDLPYEQYF
TGCAGTGCTAGAGATCCTGACTTACCCTACGAGCAGTACTTC
>.|TRBJ1-1|.|TRBV5-1
CASQDRVNTEAFF
TGCGCCAGCCAGGACAGAGTGAACACTGAAGCTTTCTTT
>.|TRBJ1-1|.|TRBV6-6
CASRDKGGITEAFF
TGTGCCAGCAGGGATAAGGGTGGAATCACTGAAGCTTTCTTT
>few|TRBJ2-7|TRBD2|TRBV7-6
CASSLVAGEYEQYF
TGTGCCAGCAGCTTAGTAGCGGGGGAATACGAGCAGTACTTC
>.|TRBJ1-6|.|TRBV28
CASSGPQNSYNSPLHF
TGTGCCAGCTCCGGGCCCCAAAACTCCTATAATTCACCCCTCCACTTT
>.|TRBJ2-5|.|TRBV7-9
CASSFNPREGERETQYF
TGTGCCAGCAGTTTCAACCCGAGGGAAGGGGAGAGAGAGACCCAGTACTTC
>.|TRBJ2-1|TRBD2|TRBV6-2/TRBV6-3
CVSSLTGTSGGAGEQFF
TGTGTCAGCAGTTTAACCGGGACTAGCGGGGGGGCTGGTGAGCAGTTCTTC
>.|TRBJ2-2|TRBD1|TRBV12-3/TRBV12-4
CASSGDRGSSGMTGELFF
TGTGCCAGCAGTGGGGACAGGGGGTCCTCTGGGATGACCGGGGAGCTGTTTTTT
>.|TRBJ1-2|TRBD1|TRBV15
CATSLFKGTGGGYGYTF
TGTGCCACCAGCCTATTTAAGGGGACAGGGGGCGGTTATGGCTACACCTTC
>once|TRBJ2-6|.|TRBV7-9
CASSLGFTILSGTNVLTF
TGTGCCAGCAGCTTAGGGTTTACAATTCTCTCTGGGACCAACGTCCTGACTTTC
>few|TRBJ1-5|.|TRBV7-8
CASSPSVGYSNQPQHF
TGTGCCAGCAGCCCTAGCGTGGGTTATAGCAATCAGCCCCAGCATTTT
>.|TRBJ2-7|.|TRBV14
CASRLVSGEQYF
TGTGCCAGCAGACTTGTCTCCGGCGAGCAGTACTTC
>.|TRBJ2-3|.|TRBV2
CASNGGTGTDTQYF
TGTGCCAGTAATGGGGGCACGGGCACAGATACGCAGTATTTT
>few|TRBJ2-3|.|TRBV5-6
CASSTGRADTQYF
TGTGCCAGCAGTACTGGTCGGGCAGATACGCAGTATTTT
>.|TRBJ1-5|.|TRBV6-2/TRBV6-3
CASSYLRTDPLQHF
TGTGCCAGCAGTTACCTGAGGACCGACCCACTCCAGCATTTT
>.|TRBJ1-5|TRBD1|TRBV6-5
CASSSGQVWAQHF
TGTGCCAGCAGTTCCGGACAGGTTTGGGCCCAGCATTTT
>.|TRBJ1-1|.|TRBV6-1
CASREGTIEAFF
TGTGCCAGCAGGGAAGGGACTATTGAAGCTTTCTTT
>few|TRBJ2-2|.|TRBV12-3/TRBV12-4
CASTPGILNTGELFF
TGTGCCAGCACCCCTGGCATTCTGAACACCGGGGAGCTGTTTTTT
>.|TRBJ2-3|.|TRBV5-6
CASTQEGRWLDTQYF
TGTGCCAGCACCCAGGAGGGACGTTGGTTAGATACGCAGTATTTT
>many|TRBJ2-5|.|TRBV6-2/TRBV6-3
CASSSTKDRQETQYF
TGTGCCAGCAGTTCCACCAAGGACAGACAAGAGACCCAGTACTTC
>medium-sized|TRBJ2-2|.|TRBV7-2
CASSLESGIYGELFF
TGTGCCAGCAGCTTAGAGTCAGGGATATACGGGGAGCTGTTTTTT
>.|TRBJ1-3|.|TRBV7-9
CASSLAGGEDSGNTIYF
TGTGCCAGCAGCTTAGCCGGGGGTGAAGACTCTGGAAACACCATATATTTT